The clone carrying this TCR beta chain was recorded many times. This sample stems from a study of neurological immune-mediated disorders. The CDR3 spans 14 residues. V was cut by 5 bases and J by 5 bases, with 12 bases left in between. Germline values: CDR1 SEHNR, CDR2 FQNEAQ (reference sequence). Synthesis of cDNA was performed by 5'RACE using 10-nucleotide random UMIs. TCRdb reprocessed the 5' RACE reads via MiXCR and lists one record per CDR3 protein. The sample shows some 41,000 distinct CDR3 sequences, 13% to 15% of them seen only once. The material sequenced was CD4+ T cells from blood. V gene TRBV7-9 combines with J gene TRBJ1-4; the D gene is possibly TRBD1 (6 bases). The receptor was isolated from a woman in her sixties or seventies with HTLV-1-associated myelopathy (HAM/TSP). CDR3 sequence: CASSTRQENEKLFF. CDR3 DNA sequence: TGTGCCAGCAGCACCCGACAGGAAAATGAAAAACTGTTTTTT. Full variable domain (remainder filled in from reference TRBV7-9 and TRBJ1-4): DTGVSQNPRHKITKRGQNVTFRCDPISEHNRLYWYRQTLGQGPEFLTYFQNEAQLEKSRLLSDRFSAERPKGSFSTLEIQRTEQGDSAMYLCASSTRQENEKLFFGSGTQLSVL.